This T cell receptor (beta chain) appears in the sequencing data of a study of cytomegalovirus exposure and HLA in healthy donors. Study-wide results and caveats: A later analysis showed TCR association rates differing by HLA locus, peaking at DRB1 and lowest at HLA-C.

60 Vbeta and 13 Jbeta primers were used in PCR. The assay was immunoSEQ multiplex PCR, and TCRdb's table has in-frame clones only and misses some. The profile covers tens of thousands of clones, with around 68% appearing a single time and roughly 15% taken by the ten largest. This clone came up a few times. Its target is not known. Germline trimming cut 0 bases from V and 3 bases from J; bases unmatched to any gene: 5. The CDR3 sequence is 16 residues long. Per germline, CDR1 SGHVS and CDR2 FQNEAQ. This clonotype originated in a woman aged 35 to 49 in good health and CMV-seropositive. Input material: PBMCs. The rearrangement links TRBV7-8 to TRBJ1-5; 7 nucleotides match TRBD1. CDR3 loop: CASSLAGGYNNQPQHF. The CDR3 bases are TGTGCCAGCAGCTTAGCAGGGGGCTACAACAATCAGCCCCAGCATTTT.